Sequencing of this TCR beta chain was carried out in a study of blood T cells in healthy people across ages (dated by TCRdb to the mid-2010s). Context from the whole study: In model experiments, roughly one uniquely barcoded TCR beta cDNA molecule per two T cells was captured by template switching. Age-related changes in TCR beta repertoire diversity were measured in the study by deep sequencing normalized with unique cDNA molecular identifiers. The donors were split into four age groups: young (average around 15 years), middle-aged (over 35), aged (approximately 59) and long-lived (approximately 80). To avoid experimental bias, donors of different ages were spread randomly across the sequencing lanes. Two additional independent replicas of 1 million unique cDNA reads from the same blood draw were analyzed for two donors (one aged 18 to 30 and one aged 80 or older).

Via the germline V gene, CDR1 is ENHRY and CDR2 SYGVKD. At the junction V is shortened by 6 bases and J by 5 bases; bases outside the gene matches: 7. The CDR3 holds 15 amino acids from the cysteine to the phenylalanine. CDR3 DNA only is kept here, 45 bases in frame from base 1. This clonotype has at least ten counts. The clone's antigen remains unknown. No clone much larger than this one lies a single base away; base qualities are absent. The library was built by means of 5' RACE. Sequenced using an Illumina HiSeq 2500. A second roughly 6 to 12 cycle PCR used a sample-barcoded 5' primer and a J-beta primer mix. A template-switch 5' adaptor carrying 12 random nucleotides introduced a unique molecular identifier onto each TCR beta cDNA molecule. At least 2.5 million CDR3-containing paired-end reads were obtained from each sample. First-strand cDNA synthesis was performed from all RNA using the Mint cDNA synthesis kit, with priming by a TRBC-specific oligonucleotide. After uracil-DNA glycosylase treatment, a first 18-cycle PCR used universal primers M1SS and BC2_uni_R on all cDNA. In the paper's pipeline: For normalization, 1 million high-quality reads, each with a distinct molecular identifier, were randomly selected from each sample. Reads with shared molecular identifiers were discarded instead of being binned into consensus sequences. MiTCR, set to a Q25 quality threshold and the strictest error-elimination algorithm, was used for CDR3 identification, clonotype clustering and error correction. A nonparametric unseen species model using Euler transformation provided a lower-bound estimate of total TCR beta diversity. TCRdb reprocessed the public reads (quality trimming at Q25 with fastp, clone calling with MiXCR) and kept in-frame beta chains. When rows share a CDR3 protein, they turn into one entry using the most common DNA and genes. TCRdb, rather than the study authors, made the V and J calls. The sample table holds about 1.5 million distinct CDR3 sequences, of which approximately 43% were seen once. Of the sample, 4% is held by the ten largest clones.

The 39 donors, aged roughly 6 to 90 years, were systemically healthy Caucasian individuals from Russia. Approximately 9.3 milliliters of peripheral blood were drawn from each donor into EDTA-treated Vacutainer tubes. Ficoll-Paque density-gradient centrifugation was used to isolate PBMCs, with at least 6.5 million obtained per sample. Total RNA, at least 6 micrograms per sample, was extracted from PBMCs with Trizol reagent. For every donor, flow cytometry on a PBMC aliquot measured the percentage of naive CD45RAhigh/CD27high T cells. Overall study outcomes, separate from this receptor: There was a strong correlation between observed TCR beta diversity and the percentage of naive T cells measured by flow cytometry. The long-lived group showed more naive CD4+ T cells, fewer expanded clones and increased TCR diversity than the aged group, suggesting age selection. Estimates of total diversity from one million sequenced T cells were regarded as lower bounds and underestimates. Conclusive comparison of naive and antigen-experienced compartments was prevented by the profiling of bulk unsorted PBMCs. Observed TCR beta diversity per million T cells fell roughly linearly with age, and a significant reduction was already apparent by age about 38. Because the CMV infection status of the donors was unknown, age-related changes in expanded clonotypes may potentially have been confounded.

This clonotype was obtained from a woman aged 18-35 years in good health. Sample: blood. The sequence links TRBV10-3 to TRBJ2-3; a stretch of 11 junction bases matches TRBD2. The nucleotide sequence is TGTGCCATCAGGAAACTAGCGGGAGTAAGAGATACGCAGTATTTT. The encoded protein is CAIRKLAGVRDTQYF.